Shown below are 20 T cell receptor beta chains from a single sample sequenced in a study of CD8 T cell repertoires and HIV-1 epitope variants (dated by TCRdb to the early 2020s). Their antigens are not known. The method behind the library was the immunoSEQ multiplex PCR assay. Here the immuneACCESS table is served through TCRdb, limited to in-frame sequences with V and J called. Missing clones are a known gap in these copies; in checked studies unresolved V genes cover under half, and the rest lacks a known reason. This sample lists 950 to 1,100 clones; around 66% were detected once. The top ten hold 43% of the sample. Sequencing was done on a sample of cultured CD8+ T cells derived from PBMCs. All receptors derive from a male donor with HIV.

This clone turned up a few times. The gene calls are TRBV7-9 and TRBJ1-2; D not resolved. The CDR3 length is 13 residues. With 5 bases removed from V and 5 bases from J, the gap between germline ends came to 12 bases. Germline assignment: CDR1 SEHNR and CDR2 FQNEAQ (reference sequence). CDR3: CASSHHRGYGYTF. CDR3 coding DNA: TGTGCCAGCAGCCATCACCGGGGTTATGGCTACACCTTC.

There are a few counts of this clone. The chain has TRBV28 and TRBJ1-2, with 7 positions matching TRBD1. CDR1 and CDR2 from the germline V gene are MDHEN and SYDVKM. After removal of 6 bases from V and 2 bases from J, the junction contained 12 bases not matched to a gene. This CDR3 spans 16 amino acids. The CDR3 is CASSLSQGEGNYGYTF. The CDR3 nucleotides are TGTGCCAGCAGCCTATCGCAGGGGGAGGGAAACTATGGCTACACCTTC.

The chain employs TRBV6-4 and TRBJ2-3; 7 bases align to TRBD1. After removal of 3 bases from V and 4 bases from J, the junction contained 4 bases not matched to a gene. CDR3 length: 14 residues. The V gene's germline CDR1 is MRHNA and CDR2 SNTAGT. The CDR3 DNA sequence: TGTGCCAGCAGTGAAGAGGGGGCGGCAGATACGCAGTATTTT. This codes for CASSEEGAADTQYF.

The CDR3 loop reads CASSPLTSNQPQHF. CDR3 nucleotides: TGTGCCAGCAGTCCGCTTACGTCCAATCAGCCCCAGCATTTT. This rearrangement joins TRBV27 to TRBJ1-5; D remains ambiguous. The CDR3 is made up of 14 amino acids. The germline V gene encodes CDR1 MNHEY and CDR2 SMNVEV (reference sequence). Trimming pared 5 bases from V and 3 bases from J, leaving 11 bases between.

This CDR3 is CASSLSAGSQIYGYTF. CDR3 DNA sequence: TGTGCCAGCAGTTTATCGGCAGGGAGTCAAATCTATGGCTACACCTTC. The chain has TRBV27 and TRBJ1-2; D is perhaps TRBD1 (5 bases). Trimming removed 0 bases from V and 4 bases from J, with 15 bases in between. The CDR3 extends over 16 amino acids. The germline V gene has CDR1 MNHEY and CDR2 SMNVEV (reference sequence).

CDR3 sequence: CSVSYNEQFF. DNA of the CDR3: TGCAGCGTGTCCTACAATGAGCAGTTCTTC. V is TRBV29-1 and J is TRBJ2-1; D is ambiguous. CDR1 SQVTM and CDR2 ANQGSEA come from the germline V gene. This CDR3 is built from 10 residues. Trimming removed 6 bases from V and 1 base from J, with 1 base in between.

The chain recombines TRBV7-9 with TRBJ2-5, with 9 bases aligning to TRBD1. V gave up 5 bases and J gave up 5 bases; unmatched junction bases: 12. This CDR3 comprises 16 residues. The V gene's germline CDR1 is SEHNR and CDR2 FQNEAQ (reference sequence). The CDR3 nucleotides are TGTGCCAGCAGCCCCCTCCCGGGACAGGGAGAGGAGACCCAGTACTTC. As protein: CASSPLPGQGEETQYF. Supplemented by reference TRBV7-9 and TRBJ2-5, the full variable domain reads DTGVSQNPRHKITKRGQNVTFRCDPISEHNRLYWYRQTLGQGPEFLTYFQNEAQLEKSRLLSDRFSAERPKGSFSTLEIQRTEQGDSAMYLCASSPLPGQGEETQYFGPGTRLLVL.

The chain recombines TRBV5-6 with TRBJ2-7; 10 nucleotides agree with TRBD1. The length of the CDR3 is 16 residues. Germline V gene lookup returns CDR1 SGHDT and CDR2 YYEEEE. Unmatched junction bases numbered 5, after V lost 0 bases and J lost 2 bases. The CDR3 nucleotides are TGTGCCAGCAGCTTGGCGGTAGGACAGGGGGCCTACGAGCAGTACTTC. Its translation: CASSLAVGQGAYEQYF.

The rearrangement links TRBV29-1 to TRBJ1-1; no clear D gene. The CDR3 has 11 residues. Germline values: CDR1 SQVTM, CDR2 ANQGSEA. The V end was cut by 4 bases, the J end by 4 bases, with 7 bases between. CDR3 DNA: TGCAGCGTTGGGGTGTTCACTGAAGCTTTCTTT. It yields the protein CSVGVFTEAFF.

The gene calls are TRBV12-1 and TRBJ1-4. TRBV12-1 is designated a pseudogene. There are 18 residues in the CDR3. CDR3 region: CASSFGGPNPATNEKLFF. The CDR3 region has the DNA TGTGCCAGCAGCTTTGGCGGACCGAACCCAGCAACTAATGAAAAACTGTTTTTT.

CDR3: CSVEEGQRYGYTF. CDR3 sequence (DNA): TGCAGCGTTGAGGAAGGGCAACGCTATGGCTACACCTTC. The rearrangement links TRBV29-1 to TRBJ1-2; D ambiguous. Per the germline V gene, CDR1 is SQVTM and CDR2 is ANQGSEA. The V end was cut by 3 bases, the J end by 4 bases, with 12 bases between. This CDR3 has 13 residues.

The gene calls are TRBV4-3 and TRBJ2-3; D might be TRBD2 (6 bases). Germline values: CDR1 LGHNA, CDR2 YSLEER. Trimming removed 0 bases at V and 6 bases at J, with 13 bases between. The CDR3 is 15 amino acids. DNA for the CDR3: TGCGCCAGCAGCCAAGAACCGTCAGCGGGTGATACGCAGTATTTT. Encoded protein: CASSQEPSAGDTQYF.

This clone was found a few times. The chain combines TRBV28 with TRBJ2-1; 7 nucleotides agree with TRBD1. V dropped 5 bases and J dropped 9; count of bases not matched to a gene: 4. Germline CDR1 MDHEN, CDR2 SYDVKM. This CDR3 is built from 12 residues. CDR3: CASSPGGSEQFF. The CDR3 coding sequence is TGTGCCAGCAGTCCAGGGGGAAGTGAGCAGTTCTTC.

The chain uses TRBV7-2 and TRBJ2-5; the match to TRBD2 covers 9 bases. CDR3 length: 15 residues. CDR1 is SGHTA, CDR2 FQGNSA, per germline. V lost 4 bases to trimming and J lost 1 base; unmatched junction nucleotides: 4. CDR3: CASSSGGGVQETQYF. The CDR3 region has the DNA TGTGCCAGCAGCTCCGGCGGGGGGGTCCAAGAGACCCAGTACTTC. Combining the CDR3 with reference TRBV7-2 and TRBJ2-5 gives the whole variable domain GAGVSQSPSNKVTEKGKDVELRCDPISGHTALYWYRQSLGQGLEFLIYFQGNSAPDKSGLPSDRFSAERTGGSVSTLTIQRTQQEDSAVYLCASSSGGGVQETQYFGPGTRLLVL.

In this sample, this clone turned up a few times. V gene TRBV15 combines with J gene TRBJ1-1, with no clear D. This CDR3 region has 15 residues. The germline CDR1 and CDR2 sequences are LNHNV and YYDKDF (reference sequence). The ends were cut back, 0 bases at V and 2 bases at J, with 10 bases in the middle. The CDR3 nucleotides are TGTGCCACCAGCAGAGATAGGGCGCCAAACACTGAAGCTTTCTTT. Protein: CATSRDRAPNTEAFF.

The table lists this clone with a few counts. The chain couples TRBV6-4 to TRBJ1-5; possibly TRBD1 for D (6 bases). This CDR3 is built from 15 residues. CDR1 MRHNA and CDR2 SNTAGT come from the germline V gene. Trimming stripped 0 bases from V and 2 bases from J, with 8 bases between. CDR3 bases: TGTGCCAGCAGTGACTCGGCAGGGGGCAATCAGCCCCAGCATTTT. Protein sequence: CASSDSAGGNQPQHF.

V is TRBV9 and J is TRBJ2-1; no firm D call. Trimming removed 5 bases from V and 2 bases from J, with 14 bases in between. The CDR3 spans 15 residues. Germline V CDR1 and CDR2: SGDLS, YYNGEE. CDR3 loop: CASSPLPSTYNEQFF. As DNA, the CDR3 is TGTGCCAGCAGTCCCCTACCGTCTACCTACAATGAGCAGTTCTTC.

The chain links TRBV9 to TRBJ2-7; D tentatively fits TRBD1 or TRBD2 (6 bases each). The CDR3 covers 14 residues. Germline V CDR1 and CDR2: SGDLS, YYNGEE. The V end lost 3 bases, the J end lost 7 bases, and 17 bases lay between the germline ends. The CDR3 reads CASSAGDISKEQYF. CDR3 DNA sequence: TGTGCCAGCAGCGCGGGGGACATCAGTAAGGAGCAGTACTTC.

CDR3 amino acids: CASSYSPSGGRNEQFF. CDR3 bases: TGTGCCAGCAGTTACTCGCCTAGCGGGGGACGCAATGAGCAGTTCTTC. The rearrangement uses TRBV6-5 and TRBJ2-1; TRBD2 matches at 10 bases. The germline gives CDR1 MNHEY, CDR2 SVGAGI. This CDR3 contains 16 residues. V lost 0 bases to trimming and J lost 6 bases; unmatched junction nucleotides: 5.

This clone is large in the sample. The CDR3 spells CASSLRAGEQYF. The CDR3 coding sequence is TGTGCCAGCAGCTTACGAGCGGGCGAGCAGTACTTC. The rearrangement joins TRBV7-9 to TRBJ2-7, with a possible D match to TRBD2 (6 bases). The CDR3 has 12 amino acids. The germline V and J ends were trimmed by 2 bases and 6 bases, with 8 bases remaining between them. Per the germline V gene, CDR1 is SEHNR and CDR2 is FQNEAQ (reference sequence). The entire variable domain, with the rest obtained from reference TRBV7-9 and TRBJ2-7, is as follows: DTGVSQNPRHKITKRGQNVTFRCDPISEHNRLYWYRQTLGQGPEFLTYFQNEAQLEKSRLLSDRFSAERPKGSFSTLEIQRTEQGDSAMYLCASSLRAGEQYFGPGTRLTVT.